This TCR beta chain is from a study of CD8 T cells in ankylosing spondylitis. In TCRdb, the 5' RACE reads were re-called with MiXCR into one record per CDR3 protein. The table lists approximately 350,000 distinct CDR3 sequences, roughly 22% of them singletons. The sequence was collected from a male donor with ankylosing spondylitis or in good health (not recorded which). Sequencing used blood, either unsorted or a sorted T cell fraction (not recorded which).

CDR3 nucleotides: TGCAGCGCCTGGGGGTTAGACACGCAGTATTTT. It is translated as CSAWGLDTQYF. The V and J genes are TRBV29-1 and TRBJ2-3, with D perhaps matching TRBD1 or TRBD2 (5 bases each). Germline V gene data show CDR1 as SQVTM and CDR2 as ANQGSEA. Trimming removed 7 bases from V and 9 bases from J, with 14 bases in between. CDR3 length: 11 residues.